The 3 T cell receptor beta chains below all came from one sample that was sequenced in a study of blood T cell dynamics during melanoma immunotherapy. The protocol was immunoSEQ multiplex PCR, while the TCRdb copy is restricted to in-frame clones and leaves out a portion. Of more than 1,000 clones in the sample, around 81% were seen once. Stated time point: week 3, after first cycle of checkpoint inhibitor. Material: cell-free DNA from blood, obtained from a patient treated with checkpoint blockade. The receptors originated from a human donor with melanoma.

The chain is built from TRBV4-1 and TRBJ1-4; D gene uncertain. The germline V gene encodes CDR1 MGHRA and CDR2 YSYEKL. CDR3 length equals 17 residues. Trimming took 1 base from V and 3 from J, leaving 15 bases between them. CDR3 in amino acids: CASSQAWGVQPNEKLFF. CDR3 in DNA: TGCGCCAGCAGCCAAGCATGGGGAGTACAGCCTAATGAAAAACTGTTTTTT.

The rearrangement joins TRBV21-1 to TRBJ2-2; the DNA was not compared with TRBD1, the D call given in the table. TRBV21-1 is shown as a pseudogene. This CDR3 has 17 residues. In nucleotides, the CDR3 is TGTGCCAGCAGAGACACTTTCTACACAGGCTTGACCGGGGAGCTGTTTTTT. This sequence encodes CASRDTFYTGLTGELFF.

CDR3 in amino acids: CASSLKTGLTNSPLHF. The CDR3, as DNA: TGCGCCAGCAGCCTAAAAACAGGGTTAACTAATTCACCCCTCCACTTT. This sequence joins TRBV5-1 and TRBJ1-6; TRBD1 is a possible D gene (6 bases). Trimming shortened V by 4 bases and J by 6 bases, and 17 bases separated the two germline ends. This CDR3 has 16 amino acids. CDR1 and CDR2 from the germline V gene are SGHRS and YFSETQ.